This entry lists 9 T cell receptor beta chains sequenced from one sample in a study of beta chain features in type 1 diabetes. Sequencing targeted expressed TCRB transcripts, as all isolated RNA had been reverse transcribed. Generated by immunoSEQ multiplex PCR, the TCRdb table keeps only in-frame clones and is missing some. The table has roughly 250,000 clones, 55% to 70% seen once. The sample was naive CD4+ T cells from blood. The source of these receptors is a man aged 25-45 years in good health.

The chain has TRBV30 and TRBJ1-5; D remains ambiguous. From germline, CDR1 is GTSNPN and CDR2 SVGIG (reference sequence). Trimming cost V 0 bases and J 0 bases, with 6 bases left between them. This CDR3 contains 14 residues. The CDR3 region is CAWSVGHSNQPQHF. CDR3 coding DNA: TGTGCCTGGAGTGTAGGGCATAGCAATCAGCCCCAGCATTTT.

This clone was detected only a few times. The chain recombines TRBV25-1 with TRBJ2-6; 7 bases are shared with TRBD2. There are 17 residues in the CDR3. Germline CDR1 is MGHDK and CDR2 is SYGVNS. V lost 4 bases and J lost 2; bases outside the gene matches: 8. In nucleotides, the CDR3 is TGTGCCAGCAGTGCCCGTCGGGGAGGGACTGGGGCCAACGTCCTGACTTTC. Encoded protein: CASSARRGGTGANVLTF.

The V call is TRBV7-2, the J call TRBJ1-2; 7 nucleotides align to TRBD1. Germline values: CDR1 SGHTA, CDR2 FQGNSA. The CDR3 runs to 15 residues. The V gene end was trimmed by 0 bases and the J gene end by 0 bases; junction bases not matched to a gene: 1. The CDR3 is CASSLATGANYGYTF. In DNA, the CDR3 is TGTGCCAGCAGCTTAGCAACAGGGGCTAACTATGGCTACACCTTC.

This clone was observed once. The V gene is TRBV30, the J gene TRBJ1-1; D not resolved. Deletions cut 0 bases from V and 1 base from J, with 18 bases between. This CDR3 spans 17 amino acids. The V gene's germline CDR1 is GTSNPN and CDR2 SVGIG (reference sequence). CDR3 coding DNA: TGTGCCTGGAGTGTATTGCGGGGAATTTTGGGGAACACTGAAGCTTTCTTT. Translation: CAWSVLRGILGNTEAFF.

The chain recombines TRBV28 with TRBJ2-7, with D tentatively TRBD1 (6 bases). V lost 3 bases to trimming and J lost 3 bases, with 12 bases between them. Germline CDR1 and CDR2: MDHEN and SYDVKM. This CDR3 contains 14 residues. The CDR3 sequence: CASSLKQGIYEQYF. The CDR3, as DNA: TGTGCCAGCAGTTTGAAACAGGGAATCTACGAGCAGTACTTC.

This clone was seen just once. In nucleotides, the CDR3 is TGTGCCAGCACTGGTGGCAGGGCAGAGACCCAGTACTTC. Protein product: CASTGGRAETQYF. V gene TRBV7-2 combines with J gene TRBJ2-5, with D possibly TRBD1 on 5 matching bases. From germline, CDR1 is SGHTA and CDR2 FQGNSA. V was shortened by 7 bases and J by 4 bases, with 13 bases between the two germline ends. The CDR3 runs 13 residues. The entire variable domain, with the rest obtained from reference TRBV7-2 and TRBJ2-5, is as follows: GAGVSQSPSNKVTEKGKDVELRCDPISGHTALYWYRQSLGQGLEFLIYFQGNSAPDKSGLPSDRFSAERTGGSVSTLTIQRTQQEDSAVYLCASTGGRAETQYFGPGTRLLVL.

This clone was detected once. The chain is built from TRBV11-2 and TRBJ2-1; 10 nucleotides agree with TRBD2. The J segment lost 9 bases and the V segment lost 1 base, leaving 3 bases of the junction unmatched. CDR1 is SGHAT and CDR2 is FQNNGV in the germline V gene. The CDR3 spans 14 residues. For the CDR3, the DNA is TGTGCCAGCAGCTTAGTAGCGGGAGGCGGTGAGCAGTTCTTC. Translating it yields CASSLVAGGGEQFF.

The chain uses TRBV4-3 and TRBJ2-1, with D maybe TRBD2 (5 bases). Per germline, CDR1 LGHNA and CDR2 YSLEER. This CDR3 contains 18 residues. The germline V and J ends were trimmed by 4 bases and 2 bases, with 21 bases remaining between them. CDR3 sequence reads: CASSPRLGSGRTYNEQFF. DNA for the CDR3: TGCGCCAGCAGCCCTCGTTTGGGAAGCGGTAGAACCTACAATGAGCAGTTCTTC.

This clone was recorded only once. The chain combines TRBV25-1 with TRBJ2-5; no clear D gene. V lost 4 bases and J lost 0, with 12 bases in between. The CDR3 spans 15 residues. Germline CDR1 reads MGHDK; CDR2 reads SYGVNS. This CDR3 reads CASSVSYSYQETQYF. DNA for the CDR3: TGTGCCAGCAGTGTTAGCTACTCGTACCAAGAGACCCAGTACTTC.